The next 22 T cell receptor beta chains were all read from a single sample in a study of post-analysis software for immune sequencing data. Each TCR beta cDNA library carried unique molecular identifiers. TCRdb re-analysed the PCR reads in MiXCR, keeping a single row per CDR3 protein. Seen here are approximately 730,000 distinct CDR3 sequences, about 32% observed once, and the top ten hold more than 0.45%. These TCRs' antigens remain unknown. Study outcomes and limitations: Patients showed TRBV5-6, TRBV5-1 and TRBV20-1 among a few TRBV segments more frequent than in controls.

Sequenced: blood. These receptors were obtained from a girl aged 10 to 17 with multiple sclerosis.

J is TRBJ2-4 and V is TRBV27; tentative D call: TRBD1 (5 bases). V gave up 5 bases and J gave up 9 bases, with 14 bases separating them. The CDR3 extends over 13 amino acids. Germline-derived CDR1 and CDR2 are MNHEY and SMNVEV (reference sequence). The DNA for the CDR3 is TGTGCCAGCAGTCTAGGGGATTTGGGCATTCAGTACTTC. Encoded protein: CASSLGDLGIQYF.

The V gene is TRBV15, the J gene TRBJ2-1; 7 nucleotides line up with TRBD2. The CDR3 is 13 amino acids. In germline, CDR1 is LNHNV, CDR2 YYDKDF (reference sequence). Trimming at V came to 5 bases and at J to 11 bases, leaving 9 bases not matched to a gene. The CDR3 reads CATSRTRGDKQFF. CDR3 nucleotides: TGTGCCACCAGCCGAACCCGGGGGGATAAGCAGTTCTTC.

About this clonotype: The junction differs from germline at one of its ends, possibly a read error. This sequence joins TRBV28 and TRBJ2-7; no clear D gene. The CDR3 has 13 residues. In germline, CDR1 is MDHEN, CDR2 SYDVKM. CDR3 region: CASRRTRNYKQYF. The CDR3 DNA reads TGTGCCAGCAGAAGAACAAGGAACTACAAGCAGTACTTC.

This chain links TRBV20-1 with TRBJ2-7; TRBD2 matches 7 bases. The CDR3 has 15 residues. The germline V gene has CDR1 DFQATT and CDR2 SNEGSKA (reference sequence). Trimming took 6 bases from V and 0 from J; bases not matched to a gene: 11. The CDR3 sequence is CSADERAGRSYEQYF. CDR3 in DNA: TGCAGTGCCGATGAGCGAGCGGGGCGCTCCTACGAGCAGTACTTC.

The rearrangement uses TRBV29-1 and TRBJ2-3; D is perhaps TRBD1 (5 bases). The CDR3 length is 16 residues. Trimming shortened V by 4 bases and J by 0 bases, and 17 bases separated the two germline ends. The V gene's germline CDR1 is SQVTM and CDR2 ANQGSEA. CDR3 DNA: TGCAGCGTTGTTGGGGCAGCCATTTCCAGCACAGATACGCAGTATTTT. This sequence encodes CSVVGAAISSTDTQYF.

The CDR3 reads CAISESLAGSYNEQFF. In DNA form, the CDR3 reads TGTGCCATCAGTGAGTCTTTAGCGGGTTCCTACAATGAGCAGTTCTTC. The chain recombines TRBV10-3 with TRBJ2-1; 7 positions match TRBD2. V lost 0 bases, J lost 1 base, and 3 bases stayed unmatched. CDR1 is ENHRY and CDR2 is SYGVKD in the germline V gene. CDR3 size: 16 residues.

V gene TRBV20-1 combines with J gene TRBJ1-5, with 8 bases lining up with TRBD1. Germline-derived CDR1 and CDR2 are DFQATT and SNEGSKA (reference sequence). This CDR3 is built from 19 residues. The V segment lost 1 base and the J segment 4 bases; nucleotides outside the gene matches: 18. CDR3 loop: CSARAGDRGWIAENQPQHF. The CDR3 DNA is TGCAGTGCTAGAGCGGGAGACAGGGGATGGATAGCGGAAAATCAGCCCCAGCATTTT.

The sample holds a few counts of this clonotype. The chain joins TRBV7-6 to TRBJ2-5; D gene ambiguous. The CDR3 loop spans 14 amino acids. V was pared by 3 bases and J by 0 bases, with 8 bases between. CDR1 SGHVS and CDR2 FNYEAQ come from the germline V gene. The CDR3 here is CASSFTAYQETQYF. The CDR3 DNA sequence: TGTGCCAGCAGCTTTACGGCTTACCAAGAGACCCAGTACTTC.

The chain is built from TRBV7-2 and TRBJ2-3; no firm D call. The CDR3 runs 15 residues. Germline V lookup: CDR1 SGHTA, CDR2 FQGNSA. Trimming took 6 bases from V and 2 from J, leaving 15 bases between them. Here the CDR3 reads CASRSIWAFTDTQYF. The CDR3 region has the DNA TGTGCCAGCAGGTCAATTTGGGCGTTCACAGATACGCAGTATTTT.

V and J are TRBV6-6 and TRBJ2-1, with D perhaps TRBD1 (7 bases). This CDR3 has 15 residues. Per the germline V gene, CDR1 is MNHNY and CDR2 is SVGAGI (reference sequence). The ends were cut back, 2 bases at V and 6 bases at J, with 14 bases in the middle. The CDR3 sequence: CASSYGSQGGNEQFF. The CDR3 nucleotides read TGTGCCAGCAGTTACGGTTCGCAGGGGGGCAATGAGCAGTTCTTC.

This chain joins TRBV7-2 and TRBJ2-1; 7 bases agree with TRBD2. Trimming at V came to 2 bases and at J to 5 bases, leaving 6 bases not matched to a gene. This CDR3 region has 15 residues. In germline, CDR1 is SGHTA, CDR2 FQGNSA. CDR3 bases: TGTGCCAGCAGCTTAAGAACCGGGACTAACAATGAGCAGTTCTTC. Protein product: CASSLRTGTNNEQFF.

This rearrangement joins TRBV7-2 to TRBJ2-5, with TRBD2 matching 12 bases. The germline V gene encodes CDR1 SGHTA and CDR2 FQGNSA. The V segment lost 3 bases and the J segment 3 bases; nucleotides outside the gene matches: 5. The CDR3 is made up of 16 amino acids. The DNA for the CDR3 is TGTGCCAGCAGCTTCTTTCTAGCGGGGGGGGAAGAGACCCAGTACTTC. Amino acids: CASSFFLAGGEETQYF.

This clonotype came up a few times. A junction end diverges from the germline sequence, so it may reflect a read error. The CDR3 loop reads CAGSQDRSSYEQYF. The CDR3 DNA is TGTGCCGGCAGCCAAGATCGGAGCTCCTACGAGCAGTACTTC. The chain has TRBV14 and TRBJ2-7; D unresolved. The germline V gene has CDR1 SGHDN and CDR2 FVKESK. The CDR3 consists of 14 residues. Based on the CDR3 plus reference TRBV14 and TRBJ2-7, the full variable domain is EAGVTQFPSHSVIEKGQTVTLRCDPISGHDNLYWYRRVMGKEIKFLLHFVKESKQDESGMPNNRFLAERTGGTYSTLKVQPAELEDSGVYFCAGSQDRSSYEQYFGPGTRLTVT.

The V and J genes are TRBV3-1 and TRBJ2-7; no clear D gene. This CDR3 region has 13 residues. Germline V lookup: CDR1 LGHDT, CDR2 YNNKEL (reference sequence). V lost 2 bases and J lost 3, with 8 bases in between. The CDR3 spells CASSQLIGYEQYF. CDR3 bases: TGTGCCAGCAGCCAATTAATCGGCTACGAGCAGTACTTC.

The chain carries TRBV4-3 and TRBJ2-1; tentative D call: TRBD1 (5 bases). Between the trimmed V and J ends, which lost 2 bases and 8 bases, there was a span of 16 bases. This CDR3 has 15 residues. Per germline, CDR1 LGHNA and CDR2 YSLEER. DNA of the CDR3: TGCGCCAGCAGCCAAATAGGGGAAATTGACCATGAGCAGTTCTTC. Its protein is CASSQIGEIDHEQFF.

This clonotype appeared a few times. The chain joins TRBV12-3 or TRBV12-4 to TRBJ1-2, with D perhaps TRBD1 (5 bases). Trimming left V 6 bases short and J 3 bases short, with 29 bases between. The CDR3 is made up of 19 amino acids. CDR3 bases: TGTGCCAGCAGACTAACCCACCGGGGCCTCCCACCGCTCGACTATGGCTACACCTTC. This sequence encodes CASRLTHRGLPPLDYGYTF.

In its sample, this clonotype was seen many times. V gene TRBV5-1 combines with J gene TRBJ2-5, with 13 bases aligning to TRBD2. Germline V gene sequence: CDR1 SGHRS, CDR2 YFSETQ. Trimming took 5 bases from V and 2 from J; bases not matched to a gene: 6. CDR3 length: 16 amino acids. This CDR3 reads CASSSGTSGIQETQYF. The DNA for the CDR3 is TGCGCCAGCAGTTCCGGGACTAGCGGGATTCAAGAGACCCAGTACTTC.

J is TRBJ1-1 and V is TRBV2; no definite D call. V shed 7 bases and J shed 2 bases, with 17 bases lying between them. Germline V lookup: CDR1 SNHLY, CDR2 FYNNEI. The CDR3 has 15 amino acids. The DNA of the CDR3 is TGTGCCAGCACCGAGGATGGCAGCCCTAACACTGAAGCTTTCTTT. It yields the protein CASTEDGSPNTEAFF. Combining the CDR3 with reference TRBV2 and TRBJ1-1 gives the whole variable domain EPEVTQTPSHQVTQMGQEVILRCVPISNHLYFYWYRQILGQKVEFLVSFYNNEISEKSEIFDDQFSVERPDGSNFTLKIRSTKLEDSAMYFCASTEDGSPNTEAFFGQGTRLTVV.

Remarks on this clonotype: An end of the junction does not agree with germline; a read error may underlie this. V is TRBV24-1 and J is TRBJ1-4; 7 bases line up with TRBD1. This CDR3 spans 16 amino acids. Germline V lookup: CDR1 KGHDR, CDR2 SFDVKD. The CDR3 DNA follows: TGTGCCGCCAGTAACTTCGACAGGGCAACTAATGAAAAACTGTTTTTT. It is translated as CAASNFDRATNEKLFF.

The V gene is TRBV6-4, the J gene TRBJ2-1; maybe TRBD2 (5 bases). Per the germline V gene, CDR1 is MRHNA and CDR2 is SNTAGT. There are 15 residues in the CDR3. Trimming took 7 bases from V and 4 from J, leaving 17 bases between them. CDR3 sequence: CASTPLAGAYNEQFF. Written as DNA, the CDR3 is TGTGCCAGCACTCCTCTGGCGGGCGCATACAATGAGCAGTTCTTC.

This clonotype was seen more than once but under ten times. The genes are TRBV18 and TRBJ1-2, with a possible D match to TRBD1 (5 bases). CDR3 length equals 15 residues. Germline CDR1 is KGHSH and CDR2 is LQKENI. With 4 bases removed from V and 2 bases from J, the gap between germline ends came to 14 bases. The CDR3 DNA reads as TGTGCCAGCTCACGAGACGGGACGAAGAACTATGGCTACACCTTC. Amino acid sequence: CASSRDGTKNYGYTF.

The V gene is TRBV6-5, the J gene TRBJ2-3; 12 nucleotides align to TRBD2. The ends lost 4 bases at V and 4 bases at J; junction bases unmatched: 6. The CDR3 covers 16 residues. The germline CDR1 and CDR2 sequences are MNHEY and SVGAGI. The CDR3: CASSLTSGRRADTQYF. Written as DNA, the CDR3 is TGTGCCAGCAGTTTGACTAGCGGGAGAAGGGCAGATACGCAGTATTTT.